This paragraph covers one T cell receptor (beta chain) sequence. Antigen specificity is unknown. These data originate in a study of response to subunit inactivated influenza vaccine. Study-level results: The authors put forward the suggestion that each seasonal influenza vaccination may bring in only a limited number of new T cells.

Each CDR3 protein is one row after TCRdb ran MiXCR on the RT-PCR reads. The table includes approximately 500,000 distinct CDR3 sequences, 10% to 15% detected once. The V gene lost 2 bases and the J gene lost 4 bases, with 11 bases spanning the gap. Per germline, CDR1 WNHNN and CDR2 SYGVQD (reference sequence). CDR3 length: 15 residues. This receptor was obtained from a man between 45 and 60 years old who received an inactivated influenza vaccine. The material sequenced was PBMCs from blood, taken 40 to 50 days after vaccination. This sequence joins TRBV10-1 and TRBJ2-2, with unresolved D. The DNA for the CDR3 is TGCGCCAGCAGTGAGGTCCCGGGCCCCACCGGGGAGCTGTTTTTT. Translation gives CASSEVPGPTGELFF.